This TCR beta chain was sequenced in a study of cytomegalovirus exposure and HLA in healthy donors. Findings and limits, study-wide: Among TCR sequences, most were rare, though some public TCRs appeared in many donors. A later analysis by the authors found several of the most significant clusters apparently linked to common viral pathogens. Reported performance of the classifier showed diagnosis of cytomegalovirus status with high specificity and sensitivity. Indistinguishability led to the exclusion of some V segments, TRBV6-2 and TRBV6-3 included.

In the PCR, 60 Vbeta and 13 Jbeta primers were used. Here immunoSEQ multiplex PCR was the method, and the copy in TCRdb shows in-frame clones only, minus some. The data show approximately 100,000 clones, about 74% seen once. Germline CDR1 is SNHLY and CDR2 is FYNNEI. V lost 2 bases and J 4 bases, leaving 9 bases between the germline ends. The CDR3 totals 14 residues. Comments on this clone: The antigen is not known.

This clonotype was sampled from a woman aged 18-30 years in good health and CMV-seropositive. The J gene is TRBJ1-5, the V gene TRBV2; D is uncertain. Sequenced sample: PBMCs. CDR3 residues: CASSENSINQPQHF. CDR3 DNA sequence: TGTGCCAGCAGTGAAAACAGCATAAATCAGCCCCAGCATTTT.